This TCR beta chain was obtained from a study of blood T cell repertoires in COVID-19. Overall study: Both acute and convalescent COVID-19 samples were obtained from the United States, Italy and Spain. PBMCs, B-cell-depleted T cells, or T cells were the source of the cDNA or gDNA that made up the material.

In the authors' workflow: It was from reference gene primer amplification that nucleated cell counts were estimated. Profiled with immunoSEQ multiplex PCR; TCRdb holds only in-frame clones, not every one. V and J calls plus clone size are reproduced from that table; the DNA served to infer D and trimming. The sample has roughly 70,000 clones; roughly 86% are singletons. CDR1 and CDR2 from the germline V gene are SEHNR and FQNEAQ (reference sequence). The CDR3 consists of 14 residues. V lost 8 bases, J lost 0 bases, and 14 bases lay in between. This sequence joins TRBV7-9 and TRBJ2-7, with a weak D call TRBD2 (7 bases). Sequencing was carried out using peripheral blood. The sequence was obtained from a man aged 55 to 70 with acute or convalescent COVID-19. This CDR3 reads CASGGGLSSYEQYF. CDR3 nucleotides: TGTGCCAGCGGGGGGGGCCTAAGCTCCTACGAGCAGTACTTC.